This TCR beta chain was captured by sequencing in a study of T-cell reconstitution after alpha-beta-depleted transplantation in children. This clonotype was counted at least ten times. Losses at the gene ends were 2 bases for V and 8 bases for J; bases not matched to a gene: 21. The germline V gene has CDR1 MNHEY and CDR2 SVGEGT. This CDR3 contains 19 residues. The TCRbeta library incorporated unique molecular identifiers. TCRdb used MiXCR to reprocess the PCR reads, holding one entry per CDR3 protein. This sample has 190,000 or so distinct CDR3 sequences, with around 6.8% found just once. This TCR derives from a human donor who donated a stem cell graft to a child with Wiskott-Aldrich syndrome. The sequenced sample was PBMCs from the stem cell graft donor, obtained from the stem cell graft. The chain recombines TRBV6-2 or TRBV6-3 with TRBJ2-1; 7 bases map to TRBD2. CDR3 sequence: CASSYIVGGSGAMRDEQFF. CDR3 DNA: TGTGCCAGCAGTTACATCGTGGGGGGGAGCGGGGCGATGAGGGATGAGCAGTTCTTC.